Listed below are T cell receptor beta chains from one sample, sequenced in a study of T-cell reconstitution after alpha-beta-depleted transplantation in children. One entry per CDR3 protein results from TCRdb running MiXCR on the PCR reads. The table lists fewer than 250,000 distinct CDR3 sequences, approximately 17% of them singletons. The material sequenced was PBMCs, mostly from graft donor cells, taken 360 days after TCRalphabeta/CD19-depleted stem cell transplant. The source is a male patient between 2 and 15 years old who had a stem cell transplant for acute lymphoblastic leukemia, so the T cells may come from the graft donor. Both conserved end residues are part of each CDR3.

CDR3aa	v_gene	j_gene	len
CASSFVASTDTQYF	TRBV7-2	TRBJ2-3	14
CASSQFPGQPIKQYF	TRBV3-1	TRBJ2-7	15
CASSFYPKNTGELFF	TRBV7-8	TRBJ2-2	15
CASSEGDGMYEQYF	TRBV2	TRBJ2-7	14
CASCRDRATNEKLFF	TRBV6-5	TRBJ1-4	15
CASSLVLRDYGYTF	TRBV12-3/TRBV12-4	TRBJ1-2	14
CASSLEGFNSPLHF	TRBV5-1	TRBJ1-6	14
CASSLNPTGVNYGYTF	TRBV12-3/TRBV12-4	TRBJ1-2	16
CASSFGSLETQYF	TRBV27	TRBJ2-5	13
CSALTSDGDTEAFF	TRBV20-1	TRBJ1-1	14
CASSLETRQAYEQYF	TRBV11-2	TRBJ2-7	15
CASSSEGAGANVLTF	TRBV7-9	TRBJ2-6	15
CASSVRDYRPLGEQYF	TRBV11-3	TRBJ2-7	16
CASSSLFDALGRNEQYF	TRBV12-3/TRBV12-4	TRBJ2-7	17
CSGGWASPQETQYF	TRBV29-1	TRBJ2-5	14
CASSWAGDYEQFF	TRBV5-6	TRBJ2-1	13
CASSEPLSQGALGNEQFF	TRBV2	TRBJ2-1	18
CASIALTLRVLNEQFF	TRBV7-9	TRBJ2-1	16